This T cell receptor (beta chain) is from a study of breast tumors, draining lymph nodes, adjacent tissues. Study observations and caveats: Tumor TCR diversity was below lymph nodes but above nontumor tissue. Data only fit, rather than demonstrated, lymph node origin of most tumor T cells.

With respect to this clonotype: Its antigen is not identified. This is likely a read error, given that the CDR3 carries no conserved phenylalanine or tryptophan at its end.

The CDR3 is 13 amino acids. In TCRdb, the multiplex PCR reads were re-called with MiXCR into one record per CDR3 protein. In the table there are tens of thousands of distinct CDR3 sequences, about 21% of which are singletons. This chain joins TRBV12-3 or TRBV12-4 and TRBJ2-7; tentative D call: TRBD1 (5 bases). Sample: breast tumor tissue. The source of this sequence is a female donor with breast cancer. Some clones in this sample may be carry-over from other donors' samples. CDR3: CASSLQGPYGQYS. CDR3 bases: TGTGCCAGCAGTTTACAGGGCCCCTACGGGCAGTACTCC.